Given below is one T cell receptor beta chain in context. Its specificity is unknown. This sample was included in a study of beta chain features in type 1 diabetes. Regarding the study as a whole: Significant though moderate, a shortening of TCRB CDR3s appeared in all four CD4+ subsets of Type 1 diabetes patients.

The entirety of the isolated RNA underwent reverse transcription, so expressed TCRB transcripts were sequenced. Measured with immunoSEQ multiplex PCR; TCRdb has only the in-frame clones, and not every one. The sample lists approximately 170,000 clones, roughly 60% occurring once. The receptor comes from a man aged 25 to 40 with type 1 diabetes. The sample taken for sequencing was naive CD4+ T cells from blood.

CDR3: CASSQEAGGRTDTQYF. CDR3 coding DNA: TGCGCCAGCAGCCAAGAAGCGGGGGGCCGCACAGATACGCAGTATTTT. The chain has TRBV4-1 and TRBJ2-3; TRBD2 agrees at 9 bases. With 0 bases clipped from V and 1 base from J, the junction kept 2 bases outside the gene matches. CDR3 length: 16 amino acids. Germline V lookup: CDR1 MGHRA, CDR2 YSYEKL.